What follows are 29 T cell receptor beta chains derived from one specimen sequenced in a study of T cell changes during pregnancy in multiple sclerosis. The table came from immunoSEQ multiplex PCR; TCRdb's copy has only in-frame clones and leaves some out. The sample carries under 95,000 clones, 80% to 95% recorded once. The source was CD4+ T cells from peripheral blood mononuclear cells, collected before pregnancy. These receptors were taken from a female donor with multiple sclerosis, enrolled in a pregnancy study.

This chain uses TRBV6-5 with TRBJ2-7; 7 bases are shared with TRBD1. Germline assignment: CDR1 MNHEY and CDR2 SVGAGI. The CDR3 is 14 residues long. J lost 3 bases, V lost 5 bases, and 7 bases had no gene match. CDR3 region: CASSRDRERYEQYF. The CDR3 bases are TGTGCCAGCAGTCGTGACAGGGAACGCTACGAGCAGTACTTC.

The chain links TRBV5-1 to TRBJ1-2; D not certain. Germline CDR1 reads SGHRS; CDR2 reads YFSETQ. The CDR3 has 13 residues. Trimming cost V 4 bases and J 3 bases, with 10 bases left between them. CDR3 nucleotide sequence: TGCGCCAGCAGCACATTTCAGGACTATGGCTACACCTTC. Translation gives CASSTFQDYGYTF. Combining the CDR3 with reference TRBV5-1 and TRBJ1-2 gives the whole variable domain KAGVTQTPRYLIKTRGQQVTLSCSPISGHRSVSWYQQTPGQGLQFLFEYFSETQRNKGNFPGRFSGRQFSNSRSEMNVSTLELGDSALYLCASSTFQDYGYTFGSGTRLTVV.

CDR3 nucleotides: TGCAGCGTTAAAACAGGGGGCGAGAACGAGCAGTACTTC. Protein: CSVKTGGENEQYF. This chain connects TRBV29-1 to TRBJ2-7; 9 bases are a match to TRBD1. CDR3 length equals 13 residues. The germline V gene encodes CDR1 SQVTM and CDR2 ANQGSEA. V gave up 5 bases and J gave up 5 bases; unmatched junction bases: 7.

The chain has TRBV7-8 and TRBJ2-5, with unresolved D. This CDR3 spans 13 amino acids. Germline V gives CDR1 SGHVS, CDR2 FQNEAQ. V was cut by 0 bases and J by 2 bases, with 4 bases left in between. In nucleotides, the CDR3 is TGTGCCAGCAGCTTAGCACAGCAAGAGACCCAGTACTTC. Translating gives CASSLAQQETQYF.

The gene calls are TRBV7-9 and TRBJ2-7; 10 nucleotides align to TRBD2. The CDR3 sequence is 15 residues long. CDR1 and CDR2 (germline): SEHNR, FQNEAQ (reference sequence). Trimming at V came to 7 bases and at J to 5 bases, leaving 11 bases not matched to a gene. Written as DNA, the CDR3 is TGTGCCAGCACCTTTACGAGCGGGGGGGCCCACGAGCAGTACTTC. Translation gives CASTFTSGGAHEQYF.

The rearrangement links TRBV30 to TRBJ2-5, with D perhaps TRBD1 (6 bases). This CDR3 is 13 amino acids long. Germline V lookup: CDR1 GTSNPN, CDR2 SVGIG (reference sequence). Between the trimmed V and J ends, which lost 2 bases and 3 bases, there was a span of 10 bases. In DNA form, the CDR3 reads TGTGCCTGGAGTCCGGACAGAAAAGAGACCCAGTACTTC. Translated: CAWSPDRKETQYF.

V usage is TRBV7-3 and J usage is TRBJ1-2; D is unclear. Trimming stripped 5 bases from V and 4 bases from J, with 11 bases between. The V gene's germline CDR1 is SGHTA and CDR2 FQGTGA. The length of the CDR3 is 13 residues. CDR3 in amino acids: CASSPSGGYGYTF. The CDR3 bases are TGTGCCAGCAGCCCCTCTGGCGGCTATGGCTACACCTTC.

Only one count was recorded for this clone. The chain uses TRBV5-1 and TRBJ2-2; 11 bases align to TRBD1. The V gene's germline CDR1 is SGHRS and CDR2 YFSETQ. This CDR3 comprises 16 residues. J was trimmed by 4 bases and V by 1 base; bases with no gene match: 3. CDR3 protein: CASSLYGTGGTGELFF. The CDR3 bases are TGCGCCAGCAGCTTGTATGGGACAGGGGGCACCGGGGAGCTGTTTTTT.

The chain combines TRBV5-6 with TRBJ2-5; 7 bases line up with TRBD2. CDR3 length: 15 amino acids. The germline V gene encodes CDR1 SGHDT and CDR2 YYEEEE. J lost 0 bases, V lost 2 bases, and 4 bases had no gene match. CDR3 in amino acids: CASSLAGTYQETQYF. CDR3 nucleotides: TGTGCCAGCAGCTTAGCGGGGACGTACCAAGAGACCCAGTACTTC.

The chain links TRBV9 to TRBJ2-7, with D uncertain. The CDR3 extends over 15 amino acids. V was shortened by 0 bases and J by 5 bases, with 15 bases between the two germline ends. CDR1 and CDR2 (germline): SGDLS, YYNGEE. In nucleotides, the CDR3 is TGTGCCAGCAGCGTAGGACCTACAACCCGGGACGAGCAGTACTTC. It codes for CASSVGPTTRDEQYF.

The rearrangement links TRBV27 to TRBJ2-7; tentatively, D is TRBD2 (5 bases). The ends were cut back, 5 bases at V and 0 bases at J, with 17 bases in the middle. This CDR3 is built from 16 residues. Germline lookup yields CDR1 MNHEY and CDR2 SMNVEV (reference sequence). CDR3 sequence reads: CASSAIGRRDSYEQYF. In DNA form, the CDR3 reads TGTGCCAGCAGTGCGATTGGTAGACGGGACTCCTACGAGCAGTACTTC.

This chain uses TRBV10-1 with TRBJ1-2; D is undetermined. This CDR3 is 12 amino acids long. The ends were cut back, 8 bases at V and 6 bases at J, with 13 bases in the middle. In germline, CDR1 is WNHNN, CDR2 SYGVQD (reference sequence). CDR3 DNA sequence: TGCGCCAGCCGCCGAGCGATCAATGGCTACACCTTC. It yields the protein CASRRAINGYTF.

This chain connects TRBV6-5 to TRBJ1-1; D uncertain. Trimming removed 5 bases from V and 0 bases from J, with 4 bases in between. The germline V gene has CDR1 MNHEY and CDR2 SVGAGI. The CDR3 has 12 amino acids. The CDR3 region has the DNA TGTGCCAGCAGTCACATGAACACTGAAGCTTTCTTT. Translated, it gives CASSHMNTEAFF.

This rearrangement joins TRBV28 to TRBJ1-4, with 7 positions matching TRBD1. V trimming: 2 bases; J trimming: 1 base; junction bases outside the gene matches: 4. Germline V gives CDR1 MDHEN, CDR2 SYDVKM. CDR3 size: 16 residues. The CDR3 coding sequence is TGTGCCAGCAGTTTAGCCAGGGGGGTAACTAATGAAAAACTGTTTTTT. It specifies CASSLARGVTNEKLFF.

The chain combines TRBV9 with TRBJ2-4, with TRBD2 matching 10 bases. Germline V gives CDR1 SGDLS, CDR2 YYNGEE. CDR3 length: 16 residues. J lost 5 bases, V lost 3 bases, and 8 bases had no gene match. CDR3 sequence: CASSARTGTSENIQYF. In DNA form, the CDR3 reads TGTGCCAGCAGCGCCCGAACCGGGACTAGCGAAAACATTCAGTACTTC.

This chain connects TRBV2 to TRBJ1-1; perhaps TRBD1 as D (5 bases). Trimming pared 6 bases from V and 1 base from J, leaving 12 bases between. The CDR3 consists of 14 residues. CDR1 is SNHLY, CDR2 FYNNEI, per germline. The CDR3 spells CASRLGLANTEAFF. The DNA for the CDR3 is TGTGCCAGCAGGTTGGGACTCGCGAACACTGAAGCTTTCTTT.

The chain joins TRBV6-5 to TRBJ2-1; tentative D call: TRBD1 (6 bases). The germline V gene has CDR1 MNHEY and CDR2 SVGAGI. Trimming left V 4 bases short and J 9 bases short, with 13 bases between. The CDR3 loop spans 13 amino acids. In DNA, the CDR3 is TGTGCCAGCAGTTTCTACAGGGATGGTGAGCAGTTCTTC. Translated: CASSFYRDGEQFF.

V usage is TRBV12-5 and J usage is TRBJ2-2; maybe TRBD2 (6 bases). V shed 7 bases and J shed 0 bases, with 18 bases lying between them. CDR1 LGHNT and CDR2 FRNRAP come from the germline V gene. CDR3 length equals 17 residues. The CDR3 DNA reads as TGTGCTAGTGCTTTCTTGGGGACTCTTGCGAACACCGGGGAGCTGTTTTTT. It is translated as CASAFLGTLANTGELFF.

The chain has TRBV6-5 and TRBJ2-1, with D perhaps matching TRBD2 (6 bases). Trimming removed 11 bases at V and 7 bases at J, with 18 bases between. The CDR3 loop spans 13 amino acids. Germline CDR1 is MNHEY and CDR2 is SVGAGI. CDR3 nucleotide sequence: TGTGCCGTCCTAGCGAGCCTTGGGAATGAGCAGTTCTTC. It yields the protein CAVLASLGNEQFF.

In its sample, this clone was seen a few times. The chain carries TRBV10-3 and TRBJ1-1; D is possibly TRBD1 (5 bases). The V end was cut by 0 bases, the J end by 5 bases, with 10 bases between. The CDR3 loop spans 14 amino acids. In germline, CDR1 is ENHRY, CDR2 SYGVKD. CDR3 nucleotides: TGTGCCATCAGTGAGTCTCCAGGGTTTACTGAAGCTTTCTTT. Its translation is CAISESPGFTEAFF.

The chain carries TRBV18 and TRBJ2-5; weak D call: TRBD2 (6 bases). This CDR3 has 14 amino acids. From germline, CDR1 is KGHSH and CDR2 LQKENI. The V gene lost 0 bases and the J gene lost 5 bases, with 10 bases spanning the gap. CDR3 amino acids: CASSPPGSGETQYF. DNA of the CDR3: TGTGCCAGCTCACCACCGGGCAGCGGGGAGACCCAGTACTTC.

This rearrangement joins TRBV5-4 to TRBJ1-1; 10 bases are a match to TRBD1. From germline, CDR1 is SGHNT and CDR2 YYREEE (reference sequence). V dropped 3 bases and J dropped 5; count of bases not matched to a gene: 7. The CDR3 totals 15 residues. CDR3 coding DNA: TGTGCCAGCAGCTCCGGACAGGGGGTGAGAACTGAAGCTTTCTTT. It yields the protein CASSSGQGVRTEAFF.

The V call is TRBV7-2, the J call TRBJ2-7; the D is unclear. Trimming cost V 5 bases and J 0 bases, with 5 bases left between them. The CDR3 totals 12 residues. Germline V gives CDR1 SGHTA, CDR2 FQGNSA. In DNA form, the CDR3 reads TGTGCCAGCAGCGCCAGCTCCTACGAGCAGTACTTC. As protein: CASSASSYEQYF.

Notes on this clone: At one end the junction does not follow the germline gene, possibly because of a read error. The gene calls are TRBV5-1 and TRBJ1-6, with D uncertain. Looked up from germline, CDR1 is SGHRS and CDR2 is YFSETQ. This CDR3 contains 12 residues. The DNA of the CDR3 is TGCGCCTGCAGATCTGGCGGCTCACCCCTCCACTTT. It encodes CACRSGGSPLHF. Variable domain in full (rest from reference TRBV5-1 and TRBJ1-6): KAGVTQTPRYLIKTRGQQVTLSCSPISGHRSVSWYQQTPGQGLQFLFEYFSETQRNKGNFPGRFSGRQFSNSRSEMNVSTLELGDSALYLCACRSGGSPLHFGNGTRLTVT.

The table lists this clone with a count of one. The chain recombines TRBV10-3 with TRBJ1-6, with 11 bases fitting TRBD1. V shed 10 bases and J 10 bases; nucleotides not matched to a gene: 6. CDR1 is ENHRY and CDR2 is SYGVKD in the germline V gene. The CDR3 is 13 residues long. CDR3 loop: CATEGQGDSPLHF. The CDR3 DNA follows: TGTGCCACGGAGGGACAGGGGGACTCACCCCTCCACTTT.

This rearrangement joins TRBV9 to TRBJ2-5; TRBD1 matches 9 bases. Germline assignment: CDR1 SGDLS and CDR2 YYNGEE. The V gene end was trimmed by 1 base and the J gene end by 5 bases; junction bases not matched to a gene: 6. The CDR3 runs 15 residues. The CDR3 DNA is TGTGCCAGCAGCGTAAACAGGGGGCGGGAGGAGACCCAGTACTTC. It specifies CASSVNRGREETQYF. Using reference TRBV9 and TRBJ2-5 for the parts outside the CDR3, the full variable domain is DSGVTQTPKHLITATGQRVTLRCSPRSGDLSVYWYQQSLDQGLQFLIQYYNGEERAKGNILERFSAQQFPDLHSELNLSSLELGDSALYFCASSVNRGREETQYFGPGTRLLVL.

The V gene is TRBV14, the J gene TRBJ1-1; D remains unclear. The CDR3 is 14 amino acids. The germline CDR1 and CDR2 sequences are SGHDN and FVKESK. V lost 0 bases to trimming and J lost 4 bases, with 9 bases between them. As DNA, the CDR3 is TGTGCCAGCAGCCAAGACTTGGGCTCCACTGAAGCTTTCTTT. It yields the protein CASSQDLGSTEAFF.

This clone was observed a single time. This chain links TRBV18 with TRBJ2-5; D is unclear. V lost 0 bases, J lost 1 base, and 6 bases lay in between. This CDR3 spans 14 amino acids. Germline V lookup: CDR1 KGHSH, CDR2 LQKENI. In DNA, the CDR3 is TGTGCCAGCTCACCACCGGGCAGCCAAGAGACCCAGTACTTC. Protein sequence: CASSPPGSQETQYF.

V usage is TRBV6-5 and J usage is TRBJ2-1; D not certain. From germline, CDR1 is MNHEY and CDR2 SVGAGI. Trimming removed 5 bases at V and 2 bases at J, with 4 bases between. The CDR3 runs to 12 residues. The CDR3 loop is CASSRAYNEQFF. CDR3 DNA sequence: TGTGCCAGCAGTAGAGCCTACAATGAGCAGTTCTTC.